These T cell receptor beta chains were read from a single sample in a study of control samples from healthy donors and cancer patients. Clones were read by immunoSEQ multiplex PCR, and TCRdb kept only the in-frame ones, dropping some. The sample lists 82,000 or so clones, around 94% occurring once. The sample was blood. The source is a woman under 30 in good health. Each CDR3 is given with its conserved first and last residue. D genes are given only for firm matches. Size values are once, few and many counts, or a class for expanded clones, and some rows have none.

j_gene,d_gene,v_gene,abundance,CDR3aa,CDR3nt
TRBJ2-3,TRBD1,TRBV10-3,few,CAISGRPGQGTDTQYF,TGTGCCATCAGTGGTCGACCGGGACAGGGCACAGATACGCAGTATTTT
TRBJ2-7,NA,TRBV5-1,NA,CASSLLGSQDYEQYF,TGCGCCAGCAGCTTGTTGGGGTCGCAAGACTACGAGCAGTACTTC
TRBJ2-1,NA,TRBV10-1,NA,CASSASSGGAAPFNEQFF,TGCGCCAGCAGTGCCTCAAGTGGGGGGGCGGCCCCCTTCAATGAGCAGTTCTTC
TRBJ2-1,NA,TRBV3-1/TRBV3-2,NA,CASSQAPPRGPYNEQFF,TGTGCCAGCAGCCAAGCCCCCCCGAGAGGGCCCTACAATGAGCAGTTCTTC
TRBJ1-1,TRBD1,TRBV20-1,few,CSAKTGNKAFF,TGCAGTGCAAAGACAGGGAACAAAGCTTTCTTT
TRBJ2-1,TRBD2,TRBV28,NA,CASSWPDRIGTSGGNNEQFF,TGTGCCAGCAGTTGGCCCGATAGGATAGGGACTAGCGGGGGGAACAATGAGCAGTTCTTC
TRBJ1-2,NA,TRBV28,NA,CASSLLHLTGLTLGYTF,TGTGCCAGCAGTTTACTCCATCTTACCGGACTCACTCTTGGCTACACCTTC
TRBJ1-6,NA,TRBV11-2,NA,CASTQWGNSPLHF,TGTGCCAGCACCCAATGGGGTAATTCACCCCTCCACTTT
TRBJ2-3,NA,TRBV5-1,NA,CASSFEDTQYF,TGCGCCAGCAGCTTCGAAGATACGCAGTATTTT
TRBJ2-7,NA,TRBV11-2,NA,CASSLEASTSYEQYF,TGTGCCAGCAGCTTAGAGGCTAGCACCTCCTACGAGCAGTACTTC
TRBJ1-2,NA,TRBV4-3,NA,CASSPERHSFNYGYTF,TGCGCCAGCAGCCCCGAACGGCACAGCTTTAACTATGGCTACACCTTC
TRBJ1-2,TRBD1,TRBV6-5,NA,CASSYRTGNGYTF,TGTGCCAGCAGTTACCGGACAGGGAATGGCTACACCTTC
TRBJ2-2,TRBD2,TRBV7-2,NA,CASSPGGSGGPPRGELFF,TGTGCCAGCAGCCCTGGGGGCAGCGGGGGACCCCCTAGGGGGGAGCTGTTTTTT
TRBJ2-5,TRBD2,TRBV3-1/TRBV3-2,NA,CASSSTSGGRQETQYF,TGTGCCAGCAGCTCCACTAGCGGGGGCCGCCAAGAGACCCAGTACTTC
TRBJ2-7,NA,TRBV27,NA,CASSIAGAKAPYYEQYF,TGTGCCAGCAGTATTGCAGGAGCTAAGGCCCCCTACTACGAGCAGTACTTC
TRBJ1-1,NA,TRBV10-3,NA,CAISDLGGSTEAFF,TGTGCCATCAGTGATCTTGGGGGTAGCACTGAAGCTTTCTTT
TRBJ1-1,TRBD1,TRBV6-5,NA,CASSLQGDTEAFF,TGTGCCAGCAGCCTACAGGGGGACACTGAAGCTTTCTTT
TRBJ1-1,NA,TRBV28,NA,CASSGLTEAFF,TGTGCCAGCAGCGGGCTCACTGAAGCTTTCTTT
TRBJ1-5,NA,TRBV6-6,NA,CASRRQDNQPQHF,TGTGCCAGCAGACGACAGGACAATCAGCCCCAGCATTTT
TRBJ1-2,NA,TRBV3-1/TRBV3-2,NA,CASSQGSVHYGYTF,TGTGCCAGCAGCCAAGGATCAGTTCACTATGGCTACACCTTC
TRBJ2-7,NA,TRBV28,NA,CASSSLGSGNYGPYEQYF,TGTGCCAGCAGTTCCTTGGGTAGCGGTAACTACGGGCCCTACGAGCAGTACTTC
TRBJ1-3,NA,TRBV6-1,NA,CASSGHSWSSGNTIYF,TGTGCCAGCAGTGGACATTCATGGAGCTCTGGAAACACCATATATTTT
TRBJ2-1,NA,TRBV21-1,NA,CASSETATGPGNEQFF,TGTGCCAGCAGCGAAACTGCTACAGGACCGGGGAATGAGCAGTTCTTC
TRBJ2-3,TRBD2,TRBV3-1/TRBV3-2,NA,CASARLAGEAPDTQYF,TGTGCCAGCGCACGACTAGCGGGAGAAGCGCCAGATACGCAGTATTTT
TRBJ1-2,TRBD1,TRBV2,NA,CASRPDRESGYTF,TGTGCCAGCCGTCCCGACAGGGAGAGTGGCTACACCTTC
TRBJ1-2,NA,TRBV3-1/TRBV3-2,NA,CASSQGVGGGAGYTF,TGTGCCAGCAGCCAAGGAGTGGGGGGGGGCGCGGGCTACACCTTC
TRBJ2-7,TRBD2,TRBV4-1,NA,CASSQSLAGPFYEQYF,TGCGCCAGCAGCCAATCATTAGCGGGACCGTTCTACGAGCAGTACTTC
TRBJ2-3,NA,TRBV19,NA,CASSLARSQYF,TGTGCCAGTAGTTTAGCGCGTAGCCAGTATTTT
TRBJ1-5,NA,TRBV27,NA,CASSFSGGGDQPQHF,TGTGCCAGCAGTTTCTCCGGGGGAGGCGATCAGCCCCAGCATTTT
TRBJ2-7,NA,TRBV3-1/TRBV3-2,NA,CASSQPGAAAYEQYF,TGTGCCAGCAGCCAGCCGGGGGCGGCAGCCTACGAGCAGTACTTC
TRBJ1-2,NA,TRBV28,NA,CASTPRAGLYTF,TGTGCCAGCACCCCAAGGGCGGGGCTTTACACCTTC
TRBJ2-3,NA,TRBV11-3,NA,CASSEGPGLAEDTQYF,TGTGCCAGCAGCGAGGGCCCGGGACTGGCGGAAGATACGCAGTATTTT
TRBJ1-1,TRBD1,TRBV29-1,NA,CSVVGQGTEAFF,TGCAGCGTTGTCGGACAGGGGACTGAAGCTTTCTTT
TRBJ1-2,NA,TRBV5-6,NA,CASSLGPGTFGYTF,TGTGCCAGCAGCTTGGGACCCGGGACGTTTGGCTACACCTTC
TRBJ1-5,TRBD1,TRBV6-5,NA,CASAGQGGQPQHF,TGTGCCAGCGCCGGACAGGGTGGTCAGCCCCAGCATTTT
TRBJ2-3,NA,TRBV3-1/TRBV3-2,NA,CASSQLIGGEHTQYF,TGTGCCAGCAGCCAACTCATTGGCGGGGAGCATACGCAGTATTTT
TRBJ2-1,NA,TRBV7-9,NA,CASRASGTPIKEQFF,TGTGCCAGCAGAGCCTCGGGGACACCGATTAAAGAGCAGTTCTTC
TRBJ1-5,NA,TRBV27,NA,CASSKGSNQPQHF,TGTGCCAGCAGTAAGGGGAGCAATCAGCCCCAGCATTTT
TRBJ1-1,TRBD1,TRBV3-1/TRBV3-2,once,CASSQGGTGVWTEAFF,TGTGCCAGCAGCCAGGGCGGGACAGGGGTGTGGACTGAAGCTTTCTTT
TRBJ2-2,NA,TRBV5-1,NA,CASIGSSGNTGELFF,TGCGCCAGCATCGGGTCATCAGGGAACACCGGGGAGCTGTTTTTT
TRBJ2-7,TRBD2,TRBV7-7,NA,CASSLTSGAGEQYF,TGTGCTAGCAGCTTAACTAGCGGGGCCGGCGAGCAGTACTTC
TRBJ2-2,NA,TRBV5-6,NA,CASSFGPRGNGELFF,TGTGCCAGCAGCTTCGGTCCCAGGGGTAACGGGGAGCTGTTTTTT
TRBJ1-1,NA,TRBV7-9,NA,CASSLDRRRLGTEAFF,TGTGCCAGCAGCTTAGATAGGCGCCGGCTTGGGACTGAAGCTTTCTTT
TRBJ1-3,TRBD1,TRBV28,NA,CASTPSGDSGGNTIYF,TGTGCCAGCACCCCCTCGGGGGACAGCGGTGGAAACACCATATATTTT
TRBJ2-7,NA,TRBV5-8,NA,CASSVDVGSYEQYF,TGTGCCAGCAGCGTGGACGTAGGATCCTACGAGCAGTACTTC
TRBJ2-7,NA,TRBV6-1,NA,CASSDIGFGFGEQYF,TGTGCCAGCAGTGATATCGGGTTTGGTTTCGGCGAGCAGTACTTC
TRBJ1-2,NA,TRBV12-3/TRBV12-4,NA,CASSGQRQSGYTF,TGTGCCAGCAGCGGACAGAGGCAAAGTGGCTACACCTTC
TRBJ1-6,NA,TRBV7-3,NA,CASSLSGPGQIANSPLHF,TGTGCCAGCAGCTTATCAGGCCCGGGGCAGATCGCAAATTCACCCCTCCACTTT
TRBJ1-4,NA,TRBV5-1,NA,CASSPEGANEKLFF,TGCGCCAGCAGCCCGGAGGGTGCTAATGAAAAACTGTTTTTT
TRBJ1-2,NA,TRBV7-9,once,CASSPDGFNYGYTF,TGTGCCAGCAGCCCAGACGGATTTAACTATGGCTACACCTTC
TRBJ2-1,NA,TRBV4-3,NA,CASSQRGGRGNEQFF,TGCGCCAGCAGCCAACGGGGCGGAAGGGGCAATGAGCAGTTCTTC
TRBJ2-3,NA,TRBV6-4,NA,CASSDSGQVTDTQYF,TGTGCCAGCAGTGACTCGGGCCAAGTAACAGATACGCAGTATTTT
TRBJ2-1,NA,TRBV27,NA,CASLGPPTVSNEQFF,TGTGCCAGTCTCGGACCCCCGACAGTGTCCAATGAGCAGTTCTTC
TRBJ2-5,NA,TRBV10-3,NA,CAIGDRRGDGETQYF,TGTGCCATCGGGGATAGGAGGGGGGACGGAGAGACCCAGTACTTC
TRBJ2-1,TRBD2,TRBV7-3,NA,CASSSPGTRNEQFF,TGTGCCAGCAGCTCCCCCGGGACTAGGAATGAGCAGTTCTTC
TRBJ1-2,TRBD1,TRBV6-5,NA,CASSLPGGYGYTF,TGTGCCAGCAGTCTCCCAGGGGGCTATGGCTACACCTTC
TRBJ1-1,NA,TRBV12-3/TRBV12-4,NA,CAGGHSNTEAFF,TGTGCCGGGGGACATTCGAACACTGAAGCTTTCTTT
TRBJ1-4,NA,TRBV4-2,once,CASSQVLSGREKLFF,TGTGCCAGCAGCCAAGTATTGTCTGGGCGTGAAAAACTGTTTTTT
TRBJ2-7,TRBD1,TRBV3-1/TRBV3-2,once,CASSQRDRAAYEQYF,TGTGCCAGCAGCCAACGGGACAGGGCAGCCTACGAGCAGTACTTC